This paragraph reports one TCR beta chain. The data were taken from a study of shared clonotypes between healthy human individuals. Researchers partitioned CD4+ cells into CD45RA+ naive and CD45RA-negative memory subsets. V gave up 2 bases and J gave up 0 bases, with 9 bases separating them. This CDR3 spans 15 amino acids. Germline CDR1 reads SGHNT; CDR2 reads YYREEE (reference sequence). Method: immunoSEQ multiplex PCR; TCRdb's copy keeps in-frame clones and lacks some. The table shows roughly 1.5 million clones, with around 98% occurring only once. Sequencing input: naive CD4+ T cells sorted from blood. Subset: CD45RA+ positively selected. The receptor comes from a man aged 25 to 40 in good health. The chain has TRBV5-4 and TRBJ2-1; D may be TRBD2 (6 bases). DNA for the CDR3: TGTGCCAGCAGCTTCCCGGGGGTCTCCTACAATGAGCAGTTCTTC. It is translated as CASSFPGVSYNEQFF.